Listed here are 5 T cell receptor beta chains from one sample, sequenced in a study of blood T cell repertoires in COVID-19. Repertoires were generated with immunoSEQ multiplex PCR, while TCRdb's copy carries only in-frame clones and drops some. The sample contains approximately 480,000 clones, roughly 89% of which appear only once. Sequenced material: peripheral blood. The source of these receptors is a young man with COVID-19, enrolled during active disease.

The V call is TRBV15, the J call TRBJ2-3, with a possible D match to TRBD1 (5 bases). Germline V gene lookup returns CDR1 LNHNV and CDR2 YYDKDF (reference sequence). The CDR3 is 17 residues long. Trimming shortened V by 0 bases and J by 5 bases, and 18 bases separated the two germline ends. The CDR3 nucleotides are TGTGCCACCAGCAGAGATTCAGGGTCGGCTAAGGGAGATACGCAGTATTTT. Amino acids: CATSRDSGSAKGDTQYF. Supplemented by reference TRBV15 and TRBJ2-3, the full variable domain reads DAMVIQNPRYQVTQFGKPVTLSCSQTLNHNVMYWYQQKSSQAPKLLFHYYDKDFNNEADTPDNFQSRRPNTSFCFLDIRSPGLGDTAMYLCATSRDSGSAKGDTQYFGPGTRLTVL.

The chain employs TRBV6-6 and TRBJ1-5, with D possibly being TRBD1 (6 bases). V shed 1 base and J shed 6 bases, with 16 bases lying between them. This CDR3 contains 16 residues. The germline V gene encodes CDR1 MNHNY and CDR2 SVGAGI (reference sequence). CDR3 amino acids: CASSYWQGQLGQPQHF. The CDR3 coding sequence is TGTGCCAGCAGTTACTGGCAGGGGCAGTTGGGTCAGCCCCAGCATTTT.

This clone came up once. The rearrangement joins TRBV11-1 to TRBJ2-5; D unresolved. Germline-derived CDR1 and CDR2 are SGHAT and FQDESV (reference sequence). The CDR3 extends over 11 amino acids. V lost 4 bases and J 4 bases, leaving 4 bases between the germline ends. CDR3 sequence: CASSSVETQYF. DNA of the CDR3: TGTGCCAGCAGCTCGGTAGAGACCCAGTACTTC. Using reference TRBV11-1 and TRBJ2-5 for the parts outside the CDR3, the full variable domain is EAEVAQSPRYKITEKSQAVAFWCDPISGHATLYWYRQILGQGPELLVQFQDESVVDDSQLPKDRFSAERLKGVDSTLKIQPAELGDSAMYLCASSSVETQYFGPGTRLLVL.

The rearrangement links TRBV12-3 or TRBV12-4 to TRBJ2-5; possibly TRBD2 for D (6 bases). The CDR3 runs 13 residues. V was pared by 7 bases and J by 5 bases, with 14 bases between. The CDR3, as DNA: TGTGCCAGCACCTTCCCAGGAGGGGAGACCCAGTACTTC. Its translation: CASTFPGGETQYF.

The gene calls are TRBV21-1 and TRBJ2-1; the tabulated D call, TRBD2, remains unverified against the DNA. TRBV21-1 is shown as a pseudogene. The length of the CDR3 is 16 residues. The CDR3 here is CASSTEASGGGNEQFF. CDR3 sequence (DNA): TGTGCCAGCAGCACGGAAGCTAGCGGGGGCGGCAATGAGCAGTTCTTC.